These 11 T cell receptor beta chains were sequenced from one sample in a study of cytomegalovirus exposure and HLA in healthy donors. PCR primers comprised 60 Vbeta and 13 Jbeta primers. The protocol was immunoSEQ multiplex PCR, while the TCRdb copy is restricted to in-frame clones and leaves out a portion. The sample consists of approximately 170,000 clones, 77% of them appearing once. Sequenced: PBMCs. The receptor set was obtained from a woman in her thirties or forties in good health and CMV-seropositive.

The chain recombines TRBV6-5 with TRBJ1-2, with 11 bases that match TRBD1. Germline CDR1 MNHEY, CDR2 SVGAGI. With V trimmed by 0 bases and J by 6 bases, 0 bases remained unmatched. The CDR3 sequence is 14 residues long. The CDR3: CASSYSGQGDGYTF. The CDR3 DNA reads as TGTGCCAGCAGTTACTCGGGACAGGGGGATGGCTACACCTTC.

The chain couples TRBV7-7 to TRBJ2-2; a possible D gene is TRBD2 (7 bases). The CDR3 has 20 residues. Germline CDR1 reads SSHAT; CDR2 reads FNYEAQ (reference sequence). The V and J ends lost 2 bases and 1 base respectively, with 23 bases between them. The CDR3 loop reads CASSLSLGGHTRQNTGELFF. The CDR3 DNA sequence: TGTGCCAGCAGCTTATCGTTGGGGGGGCATACTAGGCAGAACACCGGGGAGCTGTTTTTT.

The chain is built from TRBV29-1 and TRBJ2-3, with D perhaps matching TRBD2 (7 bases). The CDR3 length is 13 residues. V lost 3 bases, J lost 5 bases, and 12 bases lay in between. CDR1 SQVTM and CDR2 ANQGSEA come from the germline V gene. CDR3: CSVEGGREDTQYF. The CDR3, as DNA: TGCAGCGTTGAGGGGGGGCGGGAAGATACGCAGTATTTT.

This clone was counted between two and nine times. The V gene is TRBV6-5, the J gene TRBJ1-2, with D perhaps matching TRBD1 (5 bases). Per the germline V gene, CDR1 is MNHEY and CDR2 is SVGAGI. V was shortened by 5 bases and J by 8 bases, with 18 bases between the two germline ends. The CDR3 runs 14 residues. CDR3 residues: CASSHGGSIHGYTF. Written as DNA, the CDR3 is TGTGCCAGCAGTCACGGGGGGTCAATTCACGGCTACACCTTC.

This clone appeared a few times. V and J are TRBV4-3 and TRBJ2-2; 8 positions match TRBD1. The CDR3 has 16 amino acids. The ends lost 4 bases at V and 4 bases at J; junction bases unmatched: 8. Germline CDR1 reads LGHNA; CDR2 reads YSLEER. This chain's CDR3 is CASSRSATGVTGELFF. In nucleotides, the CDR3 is TGCGCCAGCAGCCGATCCGCGACAGGGGTCACCGGGGAGCTGTTTTTT.

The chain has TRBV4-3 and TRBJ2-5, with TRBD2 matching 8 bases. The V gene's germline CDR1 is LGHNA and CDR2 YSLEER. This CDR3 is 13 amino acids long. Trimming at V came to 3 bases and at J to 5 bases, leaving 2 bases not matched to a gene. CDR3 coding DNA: TGCGCCAGCAGCCACCGGGAGGGGGAGACCCAGTACTTC. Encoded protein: CASSHREGETQYF.

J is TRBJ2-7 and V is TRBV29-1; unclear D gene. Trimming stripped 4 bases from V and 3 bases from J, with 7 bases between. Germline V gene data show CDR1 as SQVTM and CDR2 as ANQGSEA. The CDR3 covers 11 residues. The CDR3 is CSVATNYEQYF. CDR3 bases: TGCAGCGTTGCTACTAACTACGAGCAGTACTTC.

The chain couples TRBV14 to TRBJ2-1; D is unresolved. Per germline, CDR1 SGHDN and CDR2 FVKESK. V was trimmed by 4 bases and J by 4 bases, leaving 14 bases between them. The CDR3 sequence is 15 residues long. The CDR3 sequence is CASSPTGGIYNEQFF. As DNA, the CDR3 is TGTGCCAGCAGCCCCACTGGCGGAATATACAATGAGCAGTTCTTC. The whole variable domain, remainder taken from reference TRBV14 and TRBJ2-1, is EAGVTQFPSHSVIEKGQTVTLRCDPISGHDNLYWYRRVMGKEIKFLLHFVKESKQDESGMPNNRFLAERTGGTYSTLKVQPAELEDSGVYFCASSPTGGIYNEQFFGPGTRLTVL.

DNA of the CDR3: TGTGCCAGCAGCTGGCCTGACAAAGGACCCGGAGGAGGAAACACCATATATTTT. It specifies CASSWPDKGPGGGNTIYF. The J gene is TRBJ1-3, the V gene TRBV5-6; D is ambiguous. Trimming left V 3 bases short and J 4 bases short, with 23 bases between. The CDR3 has 18 amino acids. Germline lookup yields CDR1 SGHDT and CDR2 YYEEEE.

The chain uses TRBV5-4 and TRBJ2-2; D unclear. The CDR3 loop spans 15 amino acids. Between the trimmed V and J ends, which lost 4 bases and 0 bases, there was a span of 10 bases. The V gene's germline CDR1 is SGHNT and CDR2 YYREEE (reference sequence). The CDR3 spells CASSTQVSNTGELFF. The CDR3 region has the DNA TGTGCCAGCAGCACGCAGGTGTCGAACACCGGGGAGCTGTTTTTT.

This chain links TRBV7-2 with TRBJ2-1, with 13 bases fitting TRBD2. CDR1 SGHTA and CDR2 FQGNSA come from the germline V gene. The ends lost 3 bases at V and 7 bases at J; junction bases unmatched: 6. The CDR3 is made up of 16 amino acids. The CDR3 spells CASSLQGLAGMNEQFF. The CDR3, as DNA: TGTGCCAGCAGCTTGCAGGGACTAGCGGGGATGAATGAGCAGTTCTTC.